This is a list of T cell receptor beta chains from one sample in a study of shared clonotypes between healthy human individuals. The repertoire was sequenced with immunoSEQ multiplex PCR; TCRdb's copy has only in-frame clones and lacks some. The sample includes roughly 1,500,000 clones, 95% to 99% of them seen just once. Sequencing used naive CD4+ T cells sorted from blood. The receptor set was obtained from a man younger than 40 in good health. Each CDR3 is given with its conserved first and last residue. D genes are given only for firm matches. Some rows have no size entry. The others give once, few or many, or a class for an expanded clone.

j_call,clone_size,v_call,d_call,cdr3_nt,cdr3_aa
TRBJ2-7,.,TRBV10-2,.,TGCGCCAGCATCCTAGCGCCAAGCTCCTACGAGCAGTACTTC,CASILAPSSYEQYF
TRBJ1-4,.,TRBV7-9,.,TGTGCCAGCAGCTGGAGGAATAAAGATGAAAAACTGTTTTTT,CASSWRNKDEKLFF
TRBJ2-1,.,TRBV18,.,TGTGCCAGCTCACCTCCACAGCTCAACAATGAGCAGTTCTTC,CASSPPQLNNEQFF
TRBJ1-2,once,TRBV25-1,TRBD1,TGTGCCAGCAGTGAATATCACCCGGGACAGGGACTAGCTGGCTACACCTTC,CASSEYHPGQGLAGYTF
TRBJ2-5,.,TRBV18,.,TGTGCCAGCTCACCACTAGGGGTGGCGGAGACCCAGTACTTC,CASSPLGVAETQYF
TRBJ2-5,.,TRBV12-5,TRBD2,TGTGCTAGTGGTCGTGGACTAGCGGGAGAGACCCAGTACTTC,CASGRGLAGETQYF
TRBJ2-5,once,TRBV27,.,TGTGCCAGCAGTTTATCTCGCGGGACACCTCAAGAGACCCAGTACTTC,CASSLSRGTPQETQYF
TRBJ2-5,.,TRBV29-1,.,TGCAGCTCCGGGGTGGAGACCCAGTACTTC,CSSGVETQYF
TRBJ2-5,.,TRBV28,.,TGTGCCAGCAGTTCCGGGCCCCAAGAGACCCAGTACTTC,CASSSGPQETQYF
TRBJ2-1,.,TRBV7-9,.,TGTGCCAGCAGCTTTAACAGGGGAGGCATAGATGAGCAGTTCTTC,CASSFNRGGIDEQFF
TRBJ2-1,.,TRBV10-3,.,TGTGCCATCAGTGATCACACTTCTGTGTCAGGCGAAGAGCAGTTCTTC,CAISDHTSVSGEEQFF
TRBJ2-2,.,TRBV4-3,TRBD1,TGCGCCAGCAGCCAAGAGTTCCTCAGGGGGCGTGGCACCGGGGAGCTGTTTTTT,CASSQEFLRGRGTGELFF
TRBJ1-4,once,TRBV15,.,TGTGCCACCAGCAGAGATAGGGCAGAAAAACTGTTTTTT,CATSRDRAEKLFF
TRBJ1-5,.,TRBV2,.,TGTGCCAGCAGTCCCGACACGAGGAATCAGCCCCAGCATTTT,CASSPDTRNQPQHF
TRBJ2-1,.,TRBV10-1,TRBD2,TGCGCCAGCAGTGCGGGACTAGCGGAGAACAATGAGCAGTTCTTC,CASSAGLAENNEQFF
TRBJ2-7,.,TRBV5-1,TRBD2,TGCGCCAGCAGCCAGAACCTAGCGGGAGAGGGCGAGCAGTACTTC,CASSQNLAGEGEQYF
TRBJ1-4,.,TRBV19,.,TGTGCCAGTAGTTTAGCGCGAGAAAAACTGTTTTTT,CASSLAREKLFF
TRBJ1-3,.,TRBV7-9,.,TGTGCCAGCAGCGGAGGACAGCATCAGGGAAACACCATATATTTT,CASSGGQHQGNTIYF
TRBJ2-3,.,TRBV5-1,TRBD2,TGCGCCAGCAGCTTGGAGGTAGCGGGGAGCACAGATACGCAGTATTTT,CASSLEVAGSTDTQYF
TRBJ2-1,.,TRBV7-3,.,TGTGCCAGCAGCTCGAACAATGAGCAGTTCTTC,CASSSNNEQFF